This TCR beta chain emerged from a study of T cell responses to AZD1222 COVID-19 vaccine. The ends lost 4 bases at V and 6 bases at J; junction bases unmatched: 11. CDR3 length: 16 amino acids. CDR1 is KGHDR and CDR2 is SFDVKD in the germline V gene. Clones were sequenced by immunoSEQ multiplex PCR, and TCRdb holds only the in-frame ones, with some missing. Altogether more than 95,000 clones are present, about 89% being singletons, with the ten largest covering approximately 7.5%. The clonotype was recovered from an adult in good health. The sample consisted of peripheral blood, taken on day 0 of AZD1222 vaccination. The gene calls are TRBV24-1 and TRBJ2-7; 10 nucleotides match TRBD1. CDR3 sequence reads: CATSELPGQGITEQYF. As DNA, the CDR3 is TGTGCCACCAGTGAATTGCCGGGACAGGGGATAACCGAGCAGTACTTC.